These T cell receptor beta chains were read from a single sample in a study of identifying expanded T cells in peripheral blood. The method was immunoSEQ multiplex PCR; TCRdb's version includes in-frame clones alone and lacks a portion of them. The table lists approximately 75,000 clones, roughly 90% of them singletons, with roughly 3% in the top ten. Sequences were obtained from blood. The origin of the receptors is a person aged 18 to 75 in good health. Each CDR3 is given with its conserved first and last residue. D genes are given only for firm matches. Not all rows give a size; the values are once, few, many and, for expanded clones, a class.

d_gene: TRBD1
v_gene: TRBV29-1
abundance: -
j_gene: TRBJ2-7
CDR3aa: CSVGWAGGAYEQYF
CDR3nt: TGCAGCGTTGGGTGGGCAGGGGGTGCCTACGAGCAGTACTTC

d_gene: TRBD1
v_gene: TRBV27
abundance: -
j_gene: TRBJ1-3
CDR3aa: CASSLSKGQLWKHHIF
CDR3nt: TGTGCCAGCAGTTTATCGAAGGGACAGCTCTGGAAACACCATATATTT

d_gene: -
v_gene: TRBV19
abundance: -
j_gene: TRBJ1-1
CDR3aa: CASSRGALNTEAFF
CDR3nt: TGTGCCAGTTCTAGGGGGGCATTGAACACTGAAGCTTTCTTT

d_gene: -
v_gene: TRBV27
abundance: -
j_gene: TRBJ2-7
CDR3aa: CASSLARGGPYEQYF
CDR3nt: TGTGCCAGCAGTTTAGCGAGGGGCGGTCCCTACGAGCAGTACTTC

d_gene: -
v_gene: TRBV27
abundance: -
j_gene: TRBJ2-2
CDR3aa: CASSLSGGLYTGELFF
CDR3nt: TGTGCCAGCAGTTTATCTGGCGGGCTATACACCGGGGAGCTGTTTTTT

d_gene: TRBD1
v_gene: TRBV7-2
abundance: -
j_gene: TRBJ1-6
CDR3aa: CASSFGGTGRPLHF
CDR3nt: TGTGCCAGCAGCTTCGGGGGGACAGGGAGACCCCTCCACTTT

d_gene: -
v_gene: TRBV19
abundance: -
j_gene: TRBJ2-1
CDR3aa: CASSIRGQFYNEQFF
CDR3nt: TGTGCCAGTAGTATACGAGGACAGTTTTACAATGAGCAGTTCTTC

d_gene: TRBD2
v_gene: TRBV15
abundance: -
j_gene: TRBJ2-3
CDR3aa: CATSREAGGSDTQYF
CDR3nt: TGTGCCACCAGCAGAGAAGCGGGAGGGTCAGATACGCAGTATTTT

d_gene: TRBD1
v_gene: TRBV5-1
abundance: -
j_gene: TRBJ1-1
CDR3aa: CASSIWDRGNTEAFF
CDR3nt: TGCGCCAGCAGCATTTGGGACAGGGGGAACACTGAAGCTTTCTTT

d_gene: -
v_gene: TRBV10-3
abundance: -
j_gene: TRBJ1-1
CDR3aa: CAISEDGGVNTEAFF
CDR3nt: TGTGCCATCAGTGAGGATGGAGGGGTTAACACTGAAGCTTTCTTT

d_gene: TRBD2
v_gene: TRBV7-9
abundance: -
j_gene: TRBJ2-5
CDR3aa: CASSLPGLAGKETQYF
CDR3nt: TGTGCCAGCAGCCTTCCGGGACTAGCGGGAAAAGAGACCCAGTACTTC

d_gene: -
v_gene: TRBV6-5
abundance: -
j_gene: TRBJ2-3
CDR3aa: CASTRRNSDTQYF
CDR3nt: TGTGCCAGCACCCGACGTAATTCAGATACGCAGTATTTT

d_gene: -
v_gene: TRBV9
abundance: -
j_gene: TRBJ1-1
CDR3aa: CASSVEWGTEAFF
CDR3nt: TGTGCCAGCAGCGTAGAGTGGGGCACTGAAGCTTTCTTT

d_gene: -
v_gene: TRBV6-5
abundance: once
j_gene: TRBJ1-2
CDR3aa: CASSYAGGYGYTF
CDR3nt: TGTGCCAGCAGTTACGCGGGCGGCTATGGCTACACCTTC

d_gene: TRBD2
v_gene: TRBV6-6
abundance: -
j_gene: TRBJ2-2
CDR3aa: CASSQREAGELFF
CDR3nt: TGTGCCAGCAGCCAACGGGAGGCCGGGGAGCTGTTTTTT

d_gene: -
v_gene: TRBV5-1
abundance: -
j_gene: TRBJ1-3
CDR3aa: CASSPGDSGNTIYF
CDR3nt: TGCGCCAGCAGCCCGGGGGACTCCGGAAACACCATATATTTT

d_gene: -
v_gene: TRBV2
abundance: few
j_gene: TRBJ1-5
CDR3aa: CASSGYSNQPQHF
CDR3nt: TGTGCCAGTAGCGGCTATAGCAATCAGCCCCAGCATTTT

d_gene: -
v_gene: TRBV6-1
abundance: -
j_gene: TRBJ1-1
CDR3aa: CASSIRGSDTEAFF
CDR3nt: TGTGCCAGCAGTATCAGGGGTTCGGACACTGAAGCTTTCTTT

d_gene: TRBD1
v_gene: TRBV6-5
abundance: -
j_gene: TRBJ2-1
CDR3aa: CASSAGTVLIEQFF
CDR3nt: TGTGCCAGCAGTGCCGGGACAGTCCTAATTGAGCAGTTCTTC

d_gene: -
v_gene: TRBV11-2
abundance: -
j_gene: TRBJ1-3
CDR3aa: CASSLGGNTIYF
CDR3nt: TGTGCCAGCAGCTTAGGGGGAAACACCATATATTTT

d_gene: TRBD1
v_gene: TRBV19
abundance: -
j_gene: TRBJ1-5
CDR3aa: CASSARDRDNQPQHF
CDR3nt: TGTGCCAGTAGTGCAAGGGACAGGGACAATCAGCCCCAGCATTTT

d_gene: TRBD1
v_gene: TRBV2
abundance: -
j_gene: TRBJ1-2
CDR3aa: CASRLGQNYGYTF
CDR3nt: TGTGCCAGCAGATTGGGACAGAACTATGGCTACACCTTC

d_gene: -
v_gene: TRBV10-3
abundance: -
j_gene: TRBJ2-7
CDR3aa: CAISAGESVLDDEQYF
CDR3nt: TGTGCCATCAGTGCTGGAGAGTCGGTTCTAGACGACGAGCAGTACTTC

d_gene: TRBD2
v_gene: TRBV4-3
abundance: -
j_gene: TRBJ2-4
CDR3aa: CASSQVGGGGAKNIQYF
CDR3nt: TGCGCCAGCAGCCAAGTTGGTGGCGGGGGGGCCAAAAACATTCAGTACTTC

d_gene: -
v_gene: TRBV5-4
abundance: -
j_gene: TRBJ2-7
CDR3aa: CASSLSTGEQYF
CDR3nt: TGTGCCAGCAGCTTGTCCACCGGCGAGCAGTACTTC

d_gene: -
v_gene: TRBV21-1
abundance: few
j_gene: TRBJ2-3
CDR3aa: CASLQRTSTDTQYF
CDR3nt: TGTGCCAGCCTCCAGCGGACTAGCACAGATACGCAGTATTTT

d_gene: -
v_gene: TRBV6-5
abundance: -
j_gene: TRBJ1-4
CDR3aa: CASSYLGRFEKLFF
CDR3nt: TGTGCCAGCAGTTACTTGGGTCGTTTTGAAAAACTGTTTTTT

d_gene: TRBD1
v_gene: TRBV23-1
abundance: -
j_gene: TRBJ1-1
CDR3aa: CATTTTGSYTEAFF
CDR3nt: TGCGCCACCACCACGACAGGGAGCTACACTGAAGCTTTCTTT

d_gene: TRBD2
v_gene: TRBV25-1
abundance: -
j_gene: TRBJ2-3
CDR3aa: CGSTGTSGDASTDTQYF
CDR3nt: TGTGGTAGTACCGGGACTAGCGGGGACGCTAGCACAGATACGCAGTATTTT

d_gene: -
v_gene: TRBV21-1
abundance: once
j_gene: TRBJ2-1
CDR3aa: CASSKANITDRGPSNEQFF
CDR3nt: TGTGCCAGCAGCAAAGCCAATATTACGGACAGGGGGCCAAGTAATGAGCAGTTCTTC

d_gene: -
v_gene: TRBV30
abundance: -
j_gene: TRBJ1-5
CDR3aa: CAWSEDTDQPQHF
CDR3nt: TGTGCCTGGAGCGAAGACACGGATCAGCCCCAGCATTTT

d_gene: TRBD2
v_gene: TRBV29-1
abundance: once
j_gene: TRBJ2-3
CDR3aa: CSVETSGSRTDTQYF
CDR3nt: TGCAGCGTTGAGACTAGCGGGAGCAGGACAGATACGCAGTATTTT

d_gene: -
v_gene: TRBV7-3
abundance: -
j_gene: TRBJ2-7
CDR3aa: CASSLGGDYEQYF
CDR3nt: TGTGCCAGCAGCTTAGGGGGTGACTACGAGCAGTACTTC

d_gene: -
v_gene: TRBV7-2
abundance: -
j_gene: TRBJ2-7
CDR3aa: CASSFGGSNYEQYF
CDR3nt: TGTGCCAGCAGCTTTGGAGGAAGTAACTACGAGCAGTACTTC

d_gene: TRBD2
v_gene: TRBV6-4
abundance: -
j_gene: TRBJ2-3
CDR3aa: CASSDRGGAVDTQYF
CDR3nt: TGTGCCAGCAGTGACCGCGGGGGGGCCGTAGATACGCAGTATTTT

d_gene: -
v_gene: TRBV27
abundance: few
j_gene: TRBJ2-3
CDR3aa: CASSVQGRLTDTQYF
CDR3nt: TGTGCCAGCAGTGTCCAAGGCAGGCTCACAGATACGCAGTATTTT

d_gene: -
v_gene: TRBV7-3
abundance: -
j_gene: TRBJ2-5
CDR3aa: CASSLMQGQETQYF
CDR3nt: TGTGCCAGCAGCTTAATGCAGGGGCAAGAGACCCAGTACTTC

d_gene: TRBD2
v_gene: TRBV27
abundance: once
j_gene: TRBJ2-7
CDR3aa: CASSLSRTSGRVRNEQYF
CDR3nt: TGTGCCAGCAGTTTATCTAGGACTAGCGGGAGGGTAAGGAACGAGCAGTACTTC

d_gene: TRBD1
v_gene: TRBV29-1
abundance: -
j_gene: TRBJ1-2
CDR3aa: CSVENPTGEGGYTF
CDR3nt: TGCAGCGTTGAAAATCCTACAGGGGAGGGTGGCTACACCTTC

d_gene: -
v_gene: TRBV14
abundance: -
j_gene: TRBJ1-1
CDR3aa: CASSYWEGLYTEAFF
CDR3nt: TGTGCCAGCAGCTATTGGGAGGGGCTGTACACTGAAGCTTTCTTT

d_gene: -
v_gene: TRBV10-1
abundance: few
j_gene: TRBJ2-7
CDR3aa: CASYNLRGYF
CDR3nt: TGCGCCAGCTACAACTTAAGAGGGTACTTC